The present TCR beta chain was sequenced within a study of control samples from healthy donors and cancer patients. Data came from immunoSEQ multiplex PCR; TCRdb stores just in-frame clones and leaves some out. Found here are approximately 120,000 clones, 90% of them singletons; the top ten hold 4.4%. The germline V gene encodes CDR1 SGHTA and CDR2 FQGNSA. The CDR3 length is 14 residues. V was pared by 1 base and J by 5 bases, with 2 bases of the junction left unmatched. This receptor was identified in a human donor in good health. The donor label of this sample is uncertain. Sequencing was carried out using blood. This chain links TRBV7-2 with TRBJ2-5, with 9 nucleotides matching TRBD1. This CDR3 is CASSLGDRVETQYF. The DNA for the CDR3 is TGTGCCAGCAGCTTAGGGGACAGGGTTGAGACCCAGTACTTC.